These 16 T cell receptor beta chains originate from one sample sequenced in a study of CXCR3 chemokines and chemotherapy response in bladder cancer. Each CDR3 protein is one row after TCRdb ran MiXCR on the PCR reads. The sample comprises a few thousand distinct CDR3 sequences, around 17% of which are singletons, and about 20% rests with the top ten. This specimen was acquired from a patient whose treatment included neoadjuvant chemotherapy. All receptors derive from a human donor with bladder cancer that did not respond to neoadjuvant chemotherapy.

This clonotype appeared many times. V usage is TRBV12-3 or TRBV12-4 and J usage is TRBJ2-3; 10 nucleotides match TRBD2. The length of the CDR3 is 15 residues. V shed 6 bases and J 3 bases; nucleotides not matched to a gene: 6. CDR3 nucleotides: TGTGCCAGCAGCCCCCCGGGACTAGCGACAGATACGCAGTATTTT. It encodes CASSPPGLATDTQYF.

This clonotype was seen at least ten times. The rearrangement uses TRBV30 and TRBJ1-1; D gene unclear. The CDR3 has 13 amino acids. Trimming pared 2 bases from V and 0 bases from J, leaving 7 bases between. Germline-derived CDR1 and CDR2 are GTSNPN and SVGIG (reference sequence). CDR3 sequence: CAWSRGMNTEAFF. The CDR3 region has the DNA TGTGCCTGGAGTCGCGGGATGAACACTGAAGCTTTCTTT.

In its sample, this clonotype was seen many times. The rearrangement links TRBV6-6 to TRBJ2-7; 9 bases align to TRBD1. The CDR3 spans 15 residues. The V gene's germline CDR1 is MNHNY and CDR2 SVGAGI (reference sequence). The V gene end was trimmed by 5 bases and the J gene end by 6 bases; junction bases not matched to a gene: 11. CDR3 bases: TGTGCCAGCAGTCTTTCCACCGGGACAGGGACCGAGCAGTACTTC. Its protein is CASSLSTGTGTEQYF.

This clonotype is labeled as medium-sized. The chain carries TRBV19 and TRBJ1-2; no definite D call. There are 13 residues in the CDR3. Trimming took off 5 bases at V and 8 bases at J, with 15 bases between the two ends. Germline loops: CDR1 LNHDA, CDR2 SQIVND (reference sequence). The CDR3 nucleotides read TGTGCCAGTAGTCTCCCGGGCGGGTACGGCTACACCTTC. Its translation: CASSLPGGYGYTF.

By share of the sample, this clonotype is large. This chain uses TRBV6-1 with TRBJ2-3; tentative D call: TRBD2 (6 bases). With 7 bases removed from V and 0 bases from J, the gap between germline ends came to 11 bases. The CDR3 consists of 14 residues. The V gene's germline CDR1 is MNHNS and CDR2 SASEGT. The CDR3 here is CASIQGLSTDTQYF. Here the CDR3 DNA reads TGTGCCAGCATCCAGGGACTGAGCACAGATACGCAGTATTTT.

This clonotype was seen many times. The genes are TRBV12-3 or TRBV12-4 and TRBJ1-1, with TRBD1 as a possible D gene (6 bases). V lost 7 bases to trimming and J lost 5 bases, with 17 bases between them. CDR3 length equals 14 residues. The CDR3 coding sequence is TGTGCCAGCACATGGGGGCCGTTGGGGACTGAAGCTTTCTTT. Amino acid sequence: CASTWGPLGTEAFF.

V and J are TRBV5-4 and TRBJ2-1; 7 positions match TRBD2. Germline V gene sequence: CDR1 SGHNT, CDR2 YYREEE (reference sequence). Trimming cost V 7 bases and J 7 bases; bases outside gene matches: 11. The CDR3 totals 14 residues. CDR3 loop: CASPRGGGGNEQFF. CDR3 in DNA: TGTGCCAGCCCTCGAGGTGGGGGAGGGAATGAGCAGTTCTTC.

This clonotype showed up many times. CDR3 region: CASSFEGAETQYF. The CDR3 bases are TGTGCCAGCAGTTTCGAGGGGGCGGAGACCCAGTACTTC. The chain employs TRBV27 and TRBJ2-5; 7 nucleotides align to TRBD1. CDR3 size: 13 residues. In germline, CDR1 is MNHEY, CDR2 SMNVEV (reference sequence). J was trimmed by 5 bases and V by 3 bases; bases with no gene match: 3.

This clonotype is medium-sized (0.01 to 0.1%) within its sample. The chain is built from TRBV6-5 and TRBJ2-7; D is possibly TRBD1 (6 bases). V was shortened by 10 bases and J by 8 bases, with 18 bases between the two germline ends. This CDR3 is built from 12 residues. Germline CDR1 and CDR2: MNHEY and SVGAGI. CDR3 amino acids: CATSRPGAQQYF. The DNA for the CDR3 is TGTGCCACGAGCCGCCCAGGGGCGCAGCAGTACTTC.

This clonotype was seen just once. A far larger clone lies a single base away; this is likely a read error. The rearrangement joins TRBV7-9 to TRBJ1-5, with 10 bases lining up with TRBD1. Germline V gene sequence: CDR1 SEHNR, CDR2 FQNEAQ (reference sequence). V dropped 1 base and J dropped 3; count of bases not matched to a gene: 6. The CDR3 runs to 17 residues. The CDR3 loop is CASSLGTGGSVNQPQHF. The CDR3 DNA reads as TGTGCCAGCAGCTTAGGGACAGGGGGATCGGTCAATCAGCCCCAGCATTTT.

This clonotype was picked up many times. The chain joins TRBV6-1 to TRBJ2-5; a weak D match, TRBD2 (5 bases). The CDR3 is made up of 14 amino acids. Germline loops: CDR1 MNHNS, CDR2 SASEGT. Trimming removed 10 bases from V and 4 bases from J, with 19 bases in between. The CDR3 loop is CATTPSGRGETQYF. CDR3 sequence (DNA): TGTGCCACTACACCCTCGGGGAGAGGAGAGACCCAGTACTTC.

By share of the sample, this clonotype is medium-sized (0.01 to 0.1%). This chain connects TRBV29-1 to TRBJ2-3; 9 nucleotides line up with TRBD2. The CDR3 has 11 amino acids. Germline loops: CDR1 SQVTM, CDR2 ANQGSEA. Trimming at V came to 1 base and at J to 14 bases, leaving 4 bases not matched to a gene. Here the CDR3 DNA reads TGCAGCGTTGAAGCCGCGGGGGGGAGGTATTTT. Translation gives CSVEAAGGRYF.

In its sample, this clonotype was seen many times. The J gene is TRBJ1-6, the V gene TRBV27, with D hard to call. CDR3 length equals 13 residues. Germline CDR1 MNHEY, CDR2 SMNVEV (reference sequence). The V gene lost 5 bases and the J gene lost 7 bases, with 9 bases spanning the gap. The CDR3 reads CASSPALNSPLHF. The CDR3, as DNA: TGTGCCAGCAGTCCCGCCTTGAATTCACCCCTCCACTTT.

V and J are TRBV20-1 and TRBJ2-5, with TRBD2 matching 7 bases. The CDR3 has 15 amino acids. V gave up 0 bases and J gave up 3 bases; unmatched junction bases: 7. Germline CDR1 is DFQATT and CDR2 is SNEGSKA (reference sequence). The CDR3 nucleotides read TGCAGTGCTAGAGATGGGGGGGAGAGGAAAGAGACCCAGTACTTC. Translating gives CSARDGGERKETQYF.

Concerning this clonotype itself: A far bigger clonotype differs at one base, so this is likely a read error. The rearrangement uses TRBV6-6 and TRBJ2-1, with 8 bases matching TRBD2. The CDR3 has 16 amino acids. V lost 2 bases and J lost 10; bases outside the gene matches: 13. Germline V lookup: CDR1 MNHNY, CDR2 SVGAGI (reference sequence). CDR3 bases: TGTGCCAGCAGTTACGGTGGGAGCGGGGGCTCCTACGAGCAGTTCTTC. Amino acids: CASSYGGSGGSYEQFF.

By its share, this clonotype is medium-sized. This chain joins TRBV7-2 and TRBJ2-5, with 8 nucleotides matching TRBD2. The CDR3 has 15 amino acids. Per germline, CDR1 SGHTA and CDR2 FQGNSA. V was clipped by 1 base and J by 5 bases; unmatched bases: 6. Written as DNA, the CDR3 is TGTGCCAGCAGCTTAGTGGGGACTAGGGGCGAGACCCAGTACTTC. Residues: CASSLVGTRGETQYF.